A selection of T cell receptor beta chains follows, all from one sample in a study of tumor-infiltrating lymphocytes in primary liver carcinoma. TCRdb used MiXCR to reprocess the multiplex PCR reads, holding one entry per CDR3 protein. The data show some 320,000 distinct CDR3 sequences, about 60% seen once. Sequenced material: peripheral blood. The receptors originated from a man aged 40-49 years with primary liver carcinoma and hepatitis B virus infection. Each CDR3 is given without its conserved first and last residue. Each record gives: V gene, J gene, D gene, CDR3 protein. The D gene is left open where the match is weak.

v_gene: TRBV29-1; j_gene: TRBJ1-1; d_gene: TRBD1; CDR3aa: SVGQGDTEAL
v_gene: TRBV10-2; j_gene: TRBJ1-2; d_gene: NA; CDR3aa: ASSESRAEGGYT
v_gene: TRBV6-1; j_gene: TRBJ2-1; d_gene: TRBD2; CDR3aa: ASSASTSGTEQF
v_gene: TRBV5-4; j_gene: TRBJ2-2; d_gene: NA; CDR3aa: ASSRPGTGELF
v_gene: TRBV6-2/TRBV6-3; j_gene: TRBJ2-2; d_gene: NA; CDR3aa: ASRRVAEGPKTGELF
v_gene: TRBV5-6; j_gene: TRBJ2-5; d_gene: NA; CDR3aa: ASSLVSQETQY
v_gene: TRBV11-2; j_gene: TRBJ2-7; d_gene: NA; CDR3aa: ASSPIDGSRKRYEQY
v_gene: TRBV30; j_gene: TRBJ1-2; d_gene: NA; CDR3aa: AWMGPSYGYT
v_gene: TRBV4-2; j_gene: TRBJ2-7; d_gene: TRBD2; CDR3aa: ASSGGVGRNYEQY
v_gene: TRBV11-1; j_gene: TRBJ2-2; d_gene: NA; CDR3aa: DSTLESRVPTGELF
v_gene: TRBV29-1; j_gene: TRBJ2-7; d_gene: NA; CDR3aa: SVVTYEQY
v_gene: TRBV15; j_gene: TRBJ1-1; d_gene: NA; CDR3aa: ATSGEGRGTEAF
v_gene: TRBV4-1; j_gene: TRBJ1-2; d_gene: TRBD1; CDR3aa: ASSPGDRTSYGYT
v_gene: TRBV30; j_gene: TRBJ2-1; d_gene: NA; CDR3aa: AWSVLGAIPNEQF
v_gene: TRBV5-6; j_gene: TRBJ1-5; d_gene: TRBD1; CDR3aa: ASSWGTDLLNQPQH
v_gene: TRBV6-5; j_gene: TRBJ1-5; d_gene: NA; CDR3aa: ASSRVGRDQPQH
v_gene: TRBV5-1; j_gene: TRBJ1-1; d_gene: NA; CDR3aa: ASSLVEGRSTEAF
v_gene: TRBV28; j_gene: TRBJ2-5; d_gene: TRBD2; CDR3aa: ASSRSGKGQETQY
v_gene: TRBV4-2; j_gene: TRBJ2-2; d_gene: TRBD1; CDR3aa: ASSWGQEARTGELF
v_gene: TRBV12-5; j_gene: TRBJ2-1; d_gene: TRBD2; CDR3aa: VSSGSGEQF
v_gene: TRBV13; j_gene: TRBJ1-2; d_gene: NA; CDR3aa: ASSDRHFYGYT
v_gene: TRBV6-5; j_gene: TRBJ1-3; d_gene: NA; CDR3aa: ASSQDEGNTTY
v_gene: TRBV9; j_gene: TRBJ2-7; d_gene: TRBD2; CDR3aa: ASSVGSSGEQY
v_gene: TRBV7-9; j_gene: TRBJ2-2; d_gene: TRBD2; CDR3aa: ASIAGLAGGPNTGELF
v_gene: TRBV5-6; j_gene: TRBJ2-6; d_gene: TRBD1; CDR3aa: VSTVDRGVSGANVLT
v_gene: TRBV6-2/TRBV6-3; j_gene: TRBJ1-1; d_gene: NA; CDR3aa: ASSWDASFEAI
v_gene: TRBV9; j_gene: TRBJ1-1; d_gene: NA; CDR3aa: ASSSQIQNTEAF
v_gene: TRBV30; j_gene: TRBJ1-6; d_gene: NA; CDR3aa: ACQVGNYNSPLH
v_gene: TRBV5-1; j_gene: TRBJ2-1; d_gene: TRBD2; CDR3aa: ASSPRTSGSGEQF
v_gene: TRBV9; j_gene: TRBJ2-1; d_gene: NA; CDR3aa: ASSVGGQGPYNKQF
v_gene: TRBV11-2; j_gene: TRBJ2-1; d_gene: TRBD2; CDR3aa: TSSLGGLVGSGQF
v_gene: TRBV29-1; j_gene: TRBJ2-7; d_gene: NA; CDR3aa: SGLAAYEQY
v_gene: TRBV5-4; j_gene: TRBJ2-7; d_gene: NA; CDR3aa: ASSRTRDHEQY
v_gene: TRBV29-1; j_gene: TRBJ2-7; d_gene: NA; CDR3aa: SVDLGNSYEQY
v_gene: TRBV30; j_gene: TRBJ1-2; d_gene: NA; CDR3aa: AWSIDGGGGYT
v_gene: TRBV11-2; j_gene: TRBJ1-2; d_gene: NA; CDR3aa: ASSPAIFSYGYT
v_gene: TRBV30; j_gene: TRBJ2-1; d_gene: NA; CDR3aa: AWSVRSAYNEQL
v_gene: TRBV6-2/TRBV6-3; j_gene: TRBJ2-2; d_gene: NA; CDR3aa: FSNQGTGELF
v_gene: TRBV7-8; j_gene: TRBJ2-1; d_gene: TRBD2; CDR3aa: ASSLMLAGDNEKF
v_gene: TRBV11-2; j_gene: TRBJ1-1; d_gene: NA; CDR3aa: ASRSDLSGGTGAF
v_gene: TRBV6-6; j_gene: TRBJ2-3; d_gene: TRBD2; CDR3aa: ASSWLAGPEIDTQY
v_gene: TRBV14; j_gene: TRBJ1-3; d_gene: NA; CDR3aa: ASSPWIGSGNTIY
v_gene: TRBV30; j_gene: TRBJ1-2; d_gene: NA; CDR3aa: AWTEANYGYT
v_gene: TRBV11-2; j_gene: TRBJ2-7; d_gene: NA; CDR3aa: ASNATLTYEQY
v_gene: TRBV6-2/TRBV6-3; j_gene: TRBJ2-1; d_gene: TRBD2; CDR3aa: VSSSPFGLADYNEQF
v_gene: TRBV10-3; j_gene: TRBJ1-1; d_gene: NA; CDR3aa: AISHNKGVSEAF
v_gene: TRBV28; j_gene: TRBJ1-1; d_gene: TRBD1; CDR3aa: ASSLGGQGYTEAF